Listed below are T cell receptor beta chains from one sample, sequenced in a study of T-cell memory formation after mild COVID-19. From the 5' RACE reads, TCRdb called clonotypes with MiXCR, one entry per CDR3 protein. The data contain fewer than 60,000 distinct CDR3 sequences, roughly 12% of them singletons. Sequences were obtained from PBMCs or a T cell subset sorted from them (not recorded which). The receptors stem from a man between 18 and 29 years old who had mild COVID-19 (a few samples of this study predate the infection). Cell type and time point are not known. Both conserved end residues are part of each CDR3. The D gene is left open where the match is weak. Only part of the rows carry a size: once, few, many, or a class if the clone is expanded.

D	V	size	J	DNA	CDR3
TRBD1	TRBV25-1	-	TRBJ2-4	TGTGCCAGCAGTGAACGGGACAGGGGAATTCAGTACTTC	CASSERDRGIQYF
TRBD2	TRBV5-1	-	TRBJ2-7	TGCGCCAGCAGCATGGGACTAACCTACGAGCAGTACTTC	CASSMGLTYEQYF
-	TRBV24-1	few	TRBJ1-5	TGTGCCACCAGTGATTCCGCCAGGGGAAGCAATCAGCCCCAGCATTTT	CATSDSARGSNQPQHF
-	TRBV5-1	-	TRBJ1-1	TGCGCCAGCCGGGACCCTGGAGGGACTGAAGCTTTCTTT	CASRDPGGTEAFF
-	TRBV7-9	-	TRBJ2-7	TGTGCCAGCAGCTTAGTTAGGACAGAGCAGTACTTC	CASSLVRTEQYF
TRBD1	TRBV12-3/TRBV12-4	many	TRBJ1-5	TGTGCCAGCAGTCCACGGACAGGGGTAATCGTCAAGCCCCAGCATTTT	CASSPRTGVIVKPQHF
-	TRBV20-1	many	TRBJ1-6	TGCAGTGCTCCCGACCGGAGCTCCTATAATTCACCCCTCCACTTT	CSAPDRSSYNSPLHF
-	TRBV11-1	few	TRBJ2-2	TGTGCCAGCAGCTTACGAACACAGGGCCTGGTCGGGGAGCTGTTTTTT	CASSLRTQGLVGELFF
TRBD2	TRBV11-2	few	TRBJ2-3	TGTGCCAGCAGCTCCCGCGGGACTAGCCTCCCAGATACGCAGTATTTT	CASSSRGTSLPDTQYF
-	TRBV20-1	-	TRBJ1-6	TGCAGTGCCATGGGGGAGGGCTATTGGTTTTCGTTAACACCCCTCCACTTT	CSAMGEGYWFSLTPLHF
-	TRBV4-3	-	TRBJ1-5	TGCGCCAGCAGCCAAGACCCCCCAGGCCCAGCGGGTAATCAGCCCCAGCATTTT	CASSQDPPGPAGNQPQHF
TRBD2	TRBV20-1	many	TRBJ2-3	TGCAGTGCCCCCCGGGCTAGCGGGGGAGATACGCAGTATTTT	CSAPRASGGDTQYF
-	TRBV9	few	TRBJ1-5	TGTGCCAGCAGCGTAGGGGGCCTGGATCAGCCCCAGCATTTT	CASSVGGLDQPQHF
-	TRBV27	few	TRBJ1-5	TGTGCCAGCAGGGGGGCGTCGGGCAATCAGCCCCAGCATTTT	CASRGASGNQPQHF
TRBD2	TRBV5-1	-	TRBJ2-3	TGCGCCAGCAGCTTGGATCCGGGACTAGCAACAGATACGCAGTATTTT	CASSLDPGLATDTQYF
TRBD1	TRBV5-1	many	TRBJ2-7	TGCGCCAGCAGCCCCGGGACAGGCCGACCTGCCTACGAGCAGTACTTC	CASSPGTGRPAYEQYF
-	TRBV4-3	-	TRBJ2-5	TGCGCCAGCAGTAAGGGTGTTTTTCAGGAGACCCAGTACTTC	CASSKGVFQETQYF
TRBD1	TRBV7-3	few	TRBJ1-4	TGTGCCAGCAGCTGCACCTGGGACAGGGACGAAGATGAAAAACTGTTTTTT	CASSCTWDRDEDEKLFF
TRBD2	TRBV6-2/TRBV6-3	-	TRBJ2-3	TGTGCCAGCAGGAGAGCGGGGGGGCCTACTAATACGCAGTATTTT	CASRRAGGPTNTQYF
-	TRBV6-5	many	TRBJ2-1	TGTGCCAGCAGCCCCGAGCGCCTCAGCTCCTACAATGAGCAGTTCTTC	CASSPERLSSYNEQFF
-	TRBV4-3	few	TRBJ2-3	TGCGCCAGCAGCCGCATGACTCGCACAGATACGCAGTATTTT	CASSRMTRTDTQYF
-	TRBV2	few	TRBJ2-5	TGTGCCAGCAGCGTAAAAGAGACCCAGTACTTC	CASSVKETQYF
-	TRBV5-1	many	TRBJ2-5	TGCGCCAGCAGCTTGGGAGGGAGTGCCCAGTACTTC	CASSLGGSAQYF
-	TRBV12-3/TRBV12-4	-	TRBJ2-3	TGTGCCAGCAGGAGACAGGGAGCGGGAGTACGTACAGATACGCAGTATTTT	CASRRQGAGVRTDTQYF
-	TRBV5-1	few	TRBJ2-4	TGCGCCAAAAACATTCAGTACTTC	CAKNIQYF
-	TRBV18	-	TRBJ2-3	TGTGCCAGCTCAATCGGCGGGCCCGGTAGGGATACGCAGTATTTT	CASSIGGPGRDTQYF